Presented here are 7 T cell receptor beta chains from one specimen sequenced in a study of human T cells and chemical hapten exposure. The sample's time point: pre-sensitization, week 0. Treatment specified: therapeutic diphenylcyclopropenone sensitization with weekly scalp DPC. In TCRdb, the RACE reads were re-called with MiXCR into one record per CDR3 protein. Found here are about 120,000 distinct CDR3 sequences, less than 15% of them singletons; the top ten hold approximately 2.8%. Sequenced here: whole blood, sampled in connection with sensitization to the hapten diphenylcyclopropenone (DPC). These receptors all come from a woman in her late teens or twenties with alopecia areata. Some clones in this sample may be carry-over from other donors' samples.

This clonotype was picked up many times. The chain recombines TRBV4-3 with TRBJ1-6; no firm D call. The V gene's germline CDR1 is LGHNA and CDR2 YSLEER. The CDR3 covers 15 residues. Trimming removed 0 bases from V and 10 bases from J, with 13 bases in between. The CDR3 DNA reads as TGCGCCAGCAGCCAAGATTGGGGAGTTATATCACCCCTCCACTTT. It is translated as CASSQDWGVISPLHF.

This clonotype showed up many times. The CDR3 reads CASSLKGKGNTIYF. The CDR3 coding sequence is TGTGCCAGCAGTTTGAAGGGGAAGGGAAACACCATATATTTT. The chain couples TRBV28 to TRBJ1-3, with D perhaps matching TRBD1 (5 bases). V dropped 3 bases and J dropped 4 bases, with 10 bases sitting between them. This CDR3 contains 14 residues. CDR1 and CDR2 (germline): MDHEN, SYDVKM.

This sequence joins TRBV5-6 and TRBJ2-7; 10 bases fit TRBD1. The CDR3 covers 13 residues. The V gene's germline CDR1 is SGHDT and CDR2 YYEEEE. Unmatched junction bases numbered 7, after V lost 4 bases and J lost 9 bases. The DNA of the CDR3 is TGTGCCAGCAGCCCGGGACAGGGGTCCCGGCAGTACTTC. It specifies CASSPGQGSRQYF.

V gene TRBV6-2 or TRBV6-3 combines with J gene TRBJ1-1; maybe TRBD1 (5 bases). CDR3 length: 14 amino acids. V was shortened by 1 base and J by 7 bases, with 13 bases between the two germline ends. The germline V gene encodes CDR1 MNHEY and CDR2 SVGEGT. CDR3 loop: CASSYLAGGSEAFF. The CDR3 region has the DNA TGTGCCAGCAGTTACTTGGCCGGGGGAAGTGAAGCTTTCTTT.

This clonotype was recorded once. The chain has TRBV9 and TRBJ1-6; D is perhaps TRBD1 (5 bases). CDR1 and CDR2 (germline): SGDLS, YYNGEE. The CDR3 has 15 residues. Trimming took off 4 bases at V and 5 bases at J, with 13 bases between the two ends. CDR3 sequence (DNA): TGTGCCAGCAGCAGACGGGACGCTAATAATTCACCCCTCCACTTT. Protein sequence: CASSRRDANNSPLHF. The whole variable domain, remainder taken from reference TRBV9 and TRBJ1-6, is DSGVTQTPKHLITATGQRVTLRCSPRSGDLSVYWYQQSLDQGLQFLIQYYNGEERAKGNILERFSAQQFPDLHSELNLSSLELGDSALYFCASSRRDANNSPLHFGNGTRLTVT.

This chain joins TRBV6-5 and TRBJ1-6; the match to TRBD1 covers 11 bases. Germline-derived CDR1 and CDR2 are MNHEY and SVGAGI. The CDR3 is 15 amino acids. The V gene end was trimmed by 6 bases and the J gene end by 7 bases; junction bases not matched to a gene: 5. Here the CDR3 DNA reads TGTGCCAGCAGGCCGGACAGGGGGCAAAATTCACCCCTCCACTTT. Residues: CASRPDRGQNSPLHF.

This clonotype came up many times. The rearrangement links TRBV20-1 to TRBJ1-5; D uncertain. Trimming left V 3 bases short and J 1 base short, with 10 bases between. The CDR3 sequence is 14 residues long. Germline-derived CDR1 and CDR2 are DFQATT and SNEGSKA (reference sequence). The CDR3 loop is CSASESTSNQPQHF. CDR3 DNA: TGCAGTGCTAGTGAGTCTACGAGCAATCAGCCCCAGCATTTT.